This T cell receptor beta chain was identified during a study of OX40 agonist ivuxolimab in advanced cancers. Regarding the study in general: Ivuxolimab, which targeted the costimulatory receptor OX40 (CD134), was an agonistic, fully human IgG2 monoclonal antibody. Among the roughly 50 dose-escalation patients, about 19 had hepatocellular carcinoma, around 15 melanoma, 9 renal cell carcinoma and 9 head and neck cancer. The paper describes the monotherapy dose-escalation part (N = 52 patients) of the phase I trial of ivuxolimab. Peripheral TCRbeta sequencing was intended to test whether TCR sequence diversity was altered and clonal T-cell expansion was caused by ivuxolimab. A male proportion of under 85% and a mean age of 60 years, ranging from about 20 to 80, were recorded for the dose-escalation cohort. Three dose-escalation patients achieved partial responses, one with hepatocellular carcinoma and two with cutaneous melanoma. Prior anti-PD-1, anti-PD-L1 or anti-CTLA-4 therapy was permitted, and 30% to 45% of dose-escalation patients had received checkpoint inhibitors. Intravenous ivuxolimab was administered to patients every 2 weeks at six dose levels: 0.01, 0.1, 0.3, 1.5, 3 and 10 mg/kg. The investigation overall reported the following: Clonal expansion of both CD4+ and CD8+ blood T cells was observed from baseline to week 6 at doses 0.1 to 3.0 mg/kg. Low levels of normalized T-cell clonal expansion were also seen in some patients who did not respond. After ivuxolimab, more expanded clones were found on average in CD8+ T cells than in CD4+ T cells. Partial responders in the 0.1-3.0 mg/kg groups had among the lowest normalized peripheral clonal expansion, especially among CD8+ T cells. The antigen specificity of the peripheral T cells that underwent clonal expansion was not determined.

The trial excluded patients who had a history of autoimmune disease or who were on systemic immunosuppression. Peripheral blood for TCR sequencing was collected from all dose cohorts at baseline, on cycle 4 day 1, and on cycle 7 day 1. Samples were obtained from an open-label, multicenter, first-in-human phase I dose-escalation trial of ivuxolimab. Adults with locally advanced or metastatic melanoma, renal cell, hepatocellular, or head and neck squamous cell carcinoma were enrolled in the trial. Before TCR sequencing, CD4+ and CD8+ T cells were separately sorted from peripheral blood. Turning to this clone: The clone's antigen remains unknown. Per-base quality was not reported, and no clone a single base away is much larger than it.

The CDR3 has 13 amino acids, counting the end cysteine and phenylalanine. This entry keeps only the CDR3 DNA: 39 bases, framed from base 1. Here V drops 6 bases and J drops 4 bases, and the junction holds 5 bases not matched to any gene. Reading the germline V gene gives CDR1 MDHEN and CDR2 SYDVKM. Genomic DNA was isolated from the sorted cells so that the TCRbeta CDR3 region could be sequenced. TCRbeta CDR3 regions were sequenced using the immunoSEQ Assay. This is the immuneACCESS table as TCRdb keeps it, with only in-frame sequences that have V and J called. A part of the clones is gone; compared with another copy, unresolved V genes explain less than half, and the rest is unexplained. The sample table contains about 69,000 clones; only one count was recorded for 80% of them. The leading ten clones occupy 2% to 2.5% of the sample.

The chain couples TRBV28 to TRBJ1-2, with 7 bases in between that match TRBD1. This receptor was taken from an adult with an advanced solid tumor such as melanoma, head and neck, liver or kidney cancer. The sample consisted of CD4+ or CD8+ T cells sorted from blood, taken in a trial of the OX40 agonist ivuxolimab. Here the CDR3 is given as CASSRDSVYGYTF. Read as DNA, the sequence is TGTGCCAGCAGCAGGGACAGCGTCTATGGCTACACCTTC.